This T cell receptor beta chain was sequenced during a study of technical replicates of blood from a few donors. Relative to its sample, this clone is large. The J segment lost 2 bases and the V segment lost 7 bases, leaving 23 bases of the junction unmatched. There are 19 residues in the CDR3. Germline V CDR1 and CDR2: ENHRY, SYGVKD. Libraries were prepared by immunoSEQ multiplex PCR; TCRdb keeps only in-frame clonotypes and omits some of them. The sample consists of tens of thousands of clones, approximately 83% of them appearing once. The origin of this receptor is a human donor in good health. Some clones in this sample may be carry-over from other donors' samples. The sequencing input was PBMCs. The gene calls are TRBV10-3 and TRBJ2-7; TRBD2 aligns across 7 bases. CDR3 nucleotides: TGTGCCATCAATGGGGGAGGGAAGGTCGGTTTGCGGGTAACCTACGAGCAGTACTTC. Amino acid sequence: CAINGGGKVGLRVTYEQYF.